This T cell receptor (beta chain) was recovered during a study of blood T cell repertoires in COVID-19. This CDR3 comprises 18 residues. The germline V gene has CDR1 MGHRA and CDR2 YSYEKL. V dropped 1 base and J dropped 2 bases, with 20 bases sitting between them. Sequencing used immunoSEQ multiplex PCR; TCRdb keeps in-frame clones, though not all of them. The sample records about 180,000 clones, approximately 84% being singletons. The receptor's source is a human donor in a cohort sampled during active COVID-19. The J gene is TRBJ1-2, the V gene TRBV4-1, with a weak D call TRBD1 (6 bases). What was sequenced was peripheral blood. The CDR3: CASSQVWVRGAPNYGYTF. The CDR3 bases are TGCGCCAGCAGCCAAGTTTGGGTCAGGGGTGCCCCAAACTATGGCTACACCTTC.